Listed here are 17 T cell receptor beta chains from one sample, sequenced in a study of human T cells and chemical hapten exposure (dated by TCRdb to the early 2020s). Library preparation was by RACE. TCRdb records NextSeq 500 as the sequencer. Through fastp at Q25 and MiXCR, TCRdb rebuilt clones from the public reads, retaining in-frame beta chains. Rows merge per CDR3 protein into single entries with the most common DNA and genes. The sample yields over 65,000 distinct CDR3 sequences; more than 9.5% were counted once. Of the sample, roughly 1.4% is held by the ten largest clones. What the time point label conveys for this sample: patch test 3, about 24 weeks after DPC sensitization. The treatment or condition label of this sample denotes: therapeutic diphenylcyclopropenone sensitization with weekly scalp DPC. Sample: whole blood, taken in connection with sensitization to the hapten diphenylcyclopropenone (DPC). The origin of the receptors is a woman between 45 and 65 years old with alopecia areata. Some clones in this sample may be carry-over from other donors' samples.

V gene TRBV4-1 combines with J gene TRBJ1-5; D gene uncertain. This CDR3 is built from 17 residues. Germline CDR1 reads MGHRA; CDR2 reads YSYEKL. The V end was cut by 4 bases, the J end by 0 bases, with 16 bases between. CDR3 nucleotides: TGCGCCAGCAGCCCCCGTTACCCCGACCCTAGCAATCAGCCCCAGCATTTT. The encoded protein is CASSPRYPDPSNQPQHF.

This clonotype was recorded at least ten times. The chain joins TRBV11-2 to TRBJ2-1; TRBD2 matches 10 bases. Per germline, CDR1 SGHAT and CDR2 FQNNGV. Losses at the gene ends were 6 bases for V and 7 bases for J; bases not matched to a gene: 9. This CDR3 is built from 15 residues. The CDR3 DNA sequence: TGTGCCAGCAGACTTCTAGCGGGAGTAAAAAATGAGCAGTTCTTC. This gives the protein CASRLLAGVKNEQFF.

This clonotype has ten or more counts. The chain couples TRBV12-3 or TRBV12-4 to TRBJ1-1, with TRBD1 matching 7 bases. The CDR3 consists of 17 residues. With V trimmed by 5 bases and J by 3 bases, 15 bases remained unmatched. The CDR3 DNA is TGTGCCAGCAGTCCCCCCTTGACAGGGCAAGCGGACACTGAAGCTTTCTTT. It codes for CASSPPLTGQADTEAFF.

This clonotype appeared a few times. The CDR3 is CASSKMLVGGSEQFF. The CDR3 nucleotides read TGTGCCAGCAGCAAAATGCTAGTGGGAGGAAGTGAGCAGTTCTTC. This chain connects TRBV7-2 to TRBJ2-1, with a weak D call TRBD2 (6 bases). The V end was cut by 5 bases, the J end by 9 bases, with 20 bases between. In germline, CDR1 is SGHTA, CDR2 FQGNSA. The CDR3 length is 15 residues.

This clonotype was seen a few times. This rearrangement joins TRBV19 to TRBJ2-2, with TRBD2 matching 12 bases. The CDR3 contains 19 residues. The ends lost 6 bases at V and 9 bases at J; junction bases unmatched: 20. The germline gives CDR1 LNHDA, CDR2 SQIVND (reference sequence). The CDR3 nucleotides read TGTGCCAGTAGCAAAACTAGCGGGGGGCATTACACCGGGCGCCGGGAGCTGTTTTTT. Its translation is CASSKTSGGHYTGRRELFF.

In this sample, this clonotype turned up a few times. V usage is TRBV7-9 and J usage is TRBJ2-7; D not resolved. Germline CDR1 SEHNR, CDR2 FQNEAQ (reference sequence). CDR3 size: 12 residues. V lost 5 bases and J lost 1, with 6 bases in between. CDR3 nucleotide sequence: TGTGCCAGCAGCACCGGTTCCTACGAGCAGTACTTC. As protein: CASSTGSYEQYF.

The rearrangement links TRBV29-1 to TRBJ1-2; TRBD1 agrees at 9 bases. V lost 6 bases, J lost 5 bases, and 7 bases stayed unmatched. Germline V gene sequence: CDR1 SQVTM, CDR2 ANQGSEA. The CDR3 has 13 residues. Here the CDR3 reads CSVSGQGRYGYTF. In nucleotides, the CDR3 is TGCAGCGTATCTGGACAGGGGAGATATGGCTACACCTTC.

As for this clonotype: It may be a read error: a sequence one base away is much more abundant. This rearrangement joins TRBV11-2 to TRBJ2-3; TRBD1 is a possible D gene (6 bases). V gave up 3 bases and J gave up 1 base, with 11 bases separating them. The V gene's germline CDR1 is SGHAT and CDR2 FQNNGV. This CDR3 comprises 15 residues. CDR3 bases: TGTGCCAGCAGCTTTACGGCAGGGGGCACAGATACGCAGTATTTT. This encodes CASSFTAGGTDTQYF.

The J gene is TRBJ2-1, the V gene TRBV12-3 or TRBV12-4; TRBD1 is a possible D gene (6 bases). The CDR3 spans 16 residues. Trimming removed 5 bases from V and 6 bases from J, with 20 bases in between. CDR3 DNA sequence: TGTGCCAGCAGTGCTTCAGGGGATCTGGGGTTCAATGAGCAGTTCTTC. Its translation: CASSASGDLGFNEQFF.

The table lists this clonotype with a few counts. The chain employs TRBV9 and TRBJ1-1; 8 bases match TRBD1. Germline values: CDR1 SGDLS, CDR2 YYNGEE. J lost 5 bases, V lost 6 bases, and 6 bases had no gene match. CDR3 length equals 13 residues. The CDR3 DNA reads TGTGCCAGCAATCCCCAGGGGGCAACTGAAGCTTTCTTT. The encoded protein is CASNPQGATEAFF. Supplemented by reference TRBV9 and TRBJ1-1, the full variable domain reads DSGVTQTPKHLITATGQRVTLRCSPRSGDLSVYWYQQSLDQGLQFLIQYYNGEERAKGNILERFSAQQFPDLHSELNLSSLELGDSALYFCASNPQGATEAFFGQGTRLTVV.

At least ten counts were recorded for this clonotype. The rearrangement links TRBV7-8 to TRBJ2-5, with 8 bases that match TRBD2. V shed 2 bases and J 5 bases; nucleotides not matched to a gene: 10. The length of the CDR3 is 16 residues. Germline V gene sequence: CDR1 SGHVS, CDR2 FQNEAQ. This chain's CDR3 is CASSLHRAGVIETQYF. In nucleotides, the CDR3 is TGTGCCAGCAGCTTACATCGAGCGGGAGTAATCGAGACCCAGTACTTC.

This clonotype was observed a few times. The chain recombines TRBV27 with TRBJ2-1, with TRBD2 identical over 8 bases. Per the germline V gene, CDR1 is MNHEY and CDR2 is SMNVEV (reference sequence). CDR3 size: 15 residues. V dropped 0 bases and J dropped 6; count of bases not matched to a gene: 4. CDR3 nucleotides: TGTGCCAGCAGTTTATCTTACGGGGGGGGCAATGAGCAGTTCTTC. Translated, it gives CASSLSYGGGNEQFF.

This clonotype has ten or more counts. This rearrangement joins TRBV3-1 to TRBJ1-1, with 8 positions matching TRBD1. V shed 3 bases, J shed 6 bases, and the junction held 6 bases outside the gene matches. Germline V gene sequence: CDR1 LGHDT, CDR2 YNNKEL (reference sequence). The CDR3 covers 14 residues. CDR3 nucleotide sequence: TGTGCCAGCAGCCAGACAGGGGACAGGTCTGAAGCTTTCTTT. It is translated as CASSQTGDRSEAFF.

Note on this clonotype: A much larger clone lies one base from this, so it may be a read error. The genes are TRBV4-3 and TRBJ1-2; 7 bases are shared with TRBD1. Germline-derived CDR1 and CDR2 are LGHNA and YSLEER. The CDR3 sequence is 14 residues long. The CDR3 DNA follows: TGCGCCAGCAGCCAGACAGGGCCGGGCTATAGCTACACCTTC. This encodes CASSQTGPGYSYTF.

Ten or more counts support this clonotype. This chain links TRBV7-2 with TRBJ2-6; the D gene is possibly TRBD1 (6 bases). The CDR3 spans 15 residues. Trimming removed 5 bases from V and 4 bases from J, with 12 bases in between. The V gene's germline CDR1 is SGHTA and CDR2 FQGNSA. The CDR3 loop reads CASSPRTAGANVLTF. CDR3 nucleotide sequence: TGTGCCAGCAGCCCGAGGACAGCCGGGGCCAACGTCCTGACTTTC.

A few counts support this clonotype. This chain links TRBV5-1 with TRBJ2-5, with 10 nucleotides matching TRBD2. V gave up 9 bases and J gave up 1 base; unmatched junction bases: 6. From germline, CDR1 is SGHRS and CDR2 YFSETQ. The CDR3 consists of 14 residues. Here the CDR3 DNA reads TGCGCCACCAAACTAGCGGGGATCCAAGAGACCCAGTACTTC. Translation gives CATKLAGIQETQYF.

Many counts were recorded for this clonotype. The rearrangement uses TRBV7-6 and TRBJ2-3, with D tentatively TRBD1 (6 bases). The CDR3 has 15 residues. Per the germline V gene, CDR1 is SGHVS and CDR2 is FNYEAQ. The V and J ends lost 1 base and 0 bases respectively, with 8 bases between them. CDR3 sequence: CASSLGGPSTDTQYF. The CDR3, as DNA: TGTGCCAGCAGCTTAGGGGGGCCTAGCACAGATACGCAGTATTTT.